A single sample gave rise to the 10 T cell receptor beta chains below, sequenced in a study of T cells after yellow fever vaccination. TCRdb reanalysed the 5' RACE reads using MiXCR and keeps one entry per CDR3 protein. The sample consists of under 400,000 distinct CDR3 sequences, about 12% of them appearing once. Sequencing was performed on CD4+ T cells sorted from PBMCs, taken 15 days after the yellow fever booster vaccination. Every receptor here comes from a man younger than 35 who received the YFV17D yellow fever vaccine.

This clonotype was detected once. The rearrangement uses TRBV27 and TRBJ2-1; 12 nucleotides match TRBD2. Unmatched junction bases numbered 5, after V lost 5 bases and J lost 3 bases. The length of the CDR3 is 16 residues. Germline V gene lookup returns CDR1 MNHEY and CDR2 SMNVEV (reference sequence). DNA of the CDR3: TGTGCCAGCAGTACTTGGACTAGCGGGGTCTACAATGAGCAGTTCTTC. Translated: CASSTWTSGVYNEQFF.

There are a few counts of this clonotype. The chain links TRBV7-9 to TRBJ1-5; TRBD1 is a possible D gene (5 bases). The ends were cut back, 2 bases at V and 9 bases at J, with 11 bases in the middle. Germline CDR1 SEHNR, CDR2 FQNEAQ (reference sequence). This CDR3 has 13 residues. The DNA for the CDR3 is TGTGCCAGCAGCTTAAGGGACGAAATGCCCCAGCATTTT. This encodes CASSLRDEMPQHF.

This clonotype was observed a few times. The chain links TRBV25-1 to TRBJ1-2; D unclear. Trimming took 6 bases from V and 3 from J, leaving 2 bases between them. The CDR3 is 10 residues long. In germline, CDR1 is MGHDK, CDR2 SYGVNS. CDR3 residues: CASSHYGYTF. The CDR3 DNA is TGTGCCAGCAGCCACTATGGCTACACCTTC.

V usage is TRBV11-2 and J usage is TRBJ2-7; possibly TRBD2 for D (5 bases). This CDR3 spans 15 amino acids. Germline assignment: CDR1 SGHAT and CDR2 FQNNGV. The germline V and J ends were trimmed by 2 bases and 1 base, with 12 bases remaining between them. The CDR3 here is CASSLRGSGSYEQYF. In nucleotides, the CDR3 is TGTGCCAGCAGCTTACGCGGGTCGGGATCCTACGAGCAGTACTTC.

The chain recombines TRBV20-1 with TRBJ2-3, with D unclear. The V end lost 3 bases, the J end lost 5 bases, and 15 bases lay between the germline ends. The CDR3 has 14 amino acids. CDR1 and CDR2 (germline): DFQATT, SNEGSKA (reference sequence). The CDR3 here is CSASVRSLGDTQYF. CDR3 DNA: TGCAGTGCTAGTGTCCGCTCCCTCGGAGATACGCAGTATTTT.

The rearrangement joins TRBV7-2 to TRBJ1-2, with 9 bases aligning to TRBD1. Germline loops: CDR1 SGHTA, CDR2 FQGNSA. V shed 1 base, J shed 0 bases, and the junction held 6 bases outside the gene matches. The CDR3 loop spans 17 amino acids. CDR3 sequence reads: CASSLGGQGPTNYGYTF. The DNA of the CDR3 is TGTGCCAGCAGCTTAGGTGGACAGGGGCCGACTAACTATGGCTACACCTTC.

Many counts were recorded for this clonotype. For the CDR3, the DNA is TGTGCCAGCAGCCAAGATCAAAGTACGCAGTATTTT. This sequence encodes CASSQDQSTQYF. This rearrangement joins TRBV3-1 to TRBJ2-3; D ambiguous. Germline CDR1 is LGHDT and CDR2 is YNNKEL (reference sequence). This CDR3 is built from 12 residues. The V end was cut by 0 bases, the J end by 8 bases, with 6 bases between.

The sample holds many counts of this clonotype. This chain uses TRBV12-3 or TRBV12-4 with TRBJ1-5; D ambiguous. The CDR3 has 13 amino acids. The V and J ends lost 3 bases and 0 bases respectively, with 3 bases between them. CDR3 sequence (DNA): TGTGCCAGCAGTTTGTTTAGCAATCAGCCCCAGCATTTT. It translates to CASSLFSNQPQHF.

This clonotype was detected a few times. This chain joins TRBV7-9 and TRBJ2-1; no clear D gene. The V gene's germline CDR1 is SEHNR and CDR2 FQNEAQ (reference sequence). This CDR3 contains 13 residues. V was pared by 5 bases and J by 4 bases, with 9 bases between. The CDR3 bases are TGTGCCAGCAGCATCGACGGGTACAATGAGCAGTTCTTC. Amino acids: CASSIDGYNEQFF.

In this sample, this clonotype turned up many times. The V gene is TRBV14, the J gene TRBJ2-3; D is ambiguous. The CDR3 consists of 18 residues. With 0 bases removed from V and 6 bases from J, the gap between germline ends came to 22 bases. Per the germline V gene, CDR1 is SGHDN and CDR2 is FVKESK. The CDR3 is CASSQDSPETWVYDTQYF. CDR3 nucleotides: TGTGCCAGCAGCCAAGATTCACCAGAGACGTGGGTTTATGATACGCAGTATTTT.